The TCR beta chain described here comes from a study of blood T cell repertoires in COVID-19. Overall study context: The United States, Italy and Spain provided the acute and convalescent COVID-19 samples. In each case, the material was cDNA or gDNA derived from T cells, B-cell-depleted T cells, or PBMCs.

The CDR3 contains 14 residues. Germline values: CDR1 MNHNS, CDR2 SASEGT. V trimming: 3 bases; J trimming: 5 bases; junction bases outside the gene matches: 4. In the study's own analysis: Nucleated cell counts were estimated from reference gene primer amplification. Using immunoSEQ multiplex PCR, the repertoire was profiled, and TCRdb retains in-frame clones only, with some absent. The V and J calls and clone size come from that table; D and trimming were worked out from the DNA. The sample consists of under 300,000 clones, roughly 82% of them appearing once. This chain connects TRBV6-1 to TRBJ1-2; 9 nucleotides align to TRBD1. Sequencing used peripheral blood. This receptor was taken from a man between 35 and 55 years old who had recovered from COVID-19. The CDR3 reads CASSERTGDYGYTF. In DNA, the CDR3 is TGTGCCAGCAGTGAGAGGACAGGGGATTATGGCTACACCTTC.